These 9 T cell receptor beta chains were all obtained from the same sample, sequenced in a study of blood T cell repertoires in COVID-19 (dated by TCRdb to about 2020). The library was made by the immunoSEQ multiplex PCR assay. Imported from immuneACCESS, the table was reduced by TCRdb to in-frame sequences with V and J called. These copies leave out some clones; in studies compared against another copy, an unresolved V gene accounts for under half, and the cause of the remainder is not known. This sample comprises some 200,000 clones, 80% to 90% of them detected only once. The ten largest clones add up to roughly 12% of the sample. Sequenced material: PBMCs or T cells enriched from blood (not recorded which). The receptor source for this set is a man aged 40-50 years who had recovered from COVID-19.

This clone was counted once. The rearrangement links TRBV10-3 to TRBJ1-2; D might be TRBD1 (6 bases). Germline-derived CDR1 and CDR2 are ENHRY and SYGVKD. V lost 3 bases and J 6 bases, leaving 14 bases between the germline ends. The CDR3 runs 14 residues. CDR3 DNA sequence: TGTGCCATCAGTGAACTCGGAGGGGGGGATGGCTACACCTTC. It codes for CAISELGGGDGYTF.

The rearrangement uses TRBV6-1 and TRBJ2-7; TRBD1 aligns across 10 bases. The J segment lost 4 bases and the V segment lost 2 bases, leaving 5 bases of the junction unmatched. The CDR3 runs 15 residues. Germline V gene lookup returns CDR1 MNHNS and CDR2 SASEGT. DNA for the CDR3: TGTGCCAGCAGTGAACCGGGACAGGGGAGGTACGAGCAGTACTTC. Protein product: CASSEPGQGRYEQYF.

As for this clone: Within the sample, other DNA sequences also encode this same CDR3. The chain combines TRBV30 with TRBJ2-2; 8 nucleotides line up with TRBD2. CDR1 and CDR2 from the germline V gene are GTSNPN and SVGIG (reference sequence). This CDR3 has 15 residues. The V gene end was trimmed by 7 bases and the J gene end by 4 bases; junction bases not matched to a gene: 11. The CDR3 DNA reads TGTGCCTCCGATCCAGGTCTAGCGGGCACCGGGGAGCTGTTTTTT. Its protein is CASDPGLAGTGELFF.

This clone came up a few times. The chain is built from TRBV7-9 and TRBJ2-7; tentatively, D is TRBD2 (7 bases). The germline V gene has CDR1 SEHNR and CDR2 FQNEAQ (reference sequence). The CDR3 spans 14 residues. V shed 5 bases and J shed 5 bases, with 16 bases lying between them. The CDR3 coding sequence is TGTGCCAGCAGCCCACAGGGAGGGCCCCACGAGCAGTACGTC. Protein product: CASSPQGGPHEQYV.

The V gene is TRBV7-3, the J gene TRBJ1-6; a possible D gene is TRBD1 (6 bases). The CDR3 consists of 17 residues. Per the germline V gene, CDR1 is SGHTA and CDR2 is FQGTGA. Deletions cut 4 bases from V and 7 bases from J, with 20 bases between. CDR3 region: CASSSARTGMGNSPLHF. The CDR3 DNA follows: TGTGCCAGCAGCTCAGCCCGAACAGGGATGGGGAATTCACCCCTCCACTTT.

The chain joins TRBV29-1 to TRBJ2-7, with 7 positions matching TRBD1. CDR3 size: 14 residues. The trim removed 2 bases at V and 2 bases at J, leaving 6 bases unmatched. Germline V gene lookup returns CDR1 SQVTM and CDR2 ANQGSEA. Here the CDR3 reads CSVELGQRAYEQYF. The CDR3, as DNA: TGCAGCGTTGAACTGGGACAGAGGGCCTACGAGCAGTACTTC.

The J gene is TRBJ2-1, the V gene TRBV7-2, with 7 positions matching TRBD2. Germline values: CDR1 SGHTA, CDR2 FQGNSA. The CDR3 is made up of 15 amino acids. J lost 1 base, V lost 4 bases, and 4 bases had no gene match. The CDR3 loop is CASSSASGSYNEQFF. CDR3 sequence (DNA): TGTGCCAGCAGCTCGGCTAGCGGTTCCTACAATGAGCAGTTCTTC. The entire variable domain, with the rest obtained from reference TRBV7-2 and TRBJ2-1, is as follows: GAGVSQSPSNKVTEKGKDVELRCDPISGHTALYWYRQSLGQGLEFLIYFQGNSAPDKSGLPSDRFSAERTGGSVSTLTIQRTQQEDSAVYLCASSSASGSYNEQFFGPGTRLTVL.

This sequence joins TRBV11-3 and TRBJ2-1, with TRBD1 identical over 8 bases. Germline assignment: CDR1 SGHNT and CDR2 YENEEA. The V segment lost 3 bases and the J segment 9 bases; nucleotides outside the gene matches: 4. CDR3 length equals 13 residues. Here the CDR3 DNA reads TGTGCCAGCAGCTTCGCAGGGACAGGTGAGCAGTTCTTC. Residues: CASSFAGTGEQFF.

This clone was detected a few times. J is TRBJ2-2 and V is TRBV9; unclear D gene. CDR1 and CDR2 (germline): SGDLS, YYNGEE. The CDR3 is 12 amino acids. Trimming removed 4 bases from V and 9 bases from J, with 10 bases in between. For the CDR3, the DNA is TGTGCCAGCAGCCCGAGTCCTCGGGAGCTGTTTTTT. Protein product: CASSPSPRELFF.